This T cell receptor beta chain was identified during a study of shared clonotypes between healthy human individuals (TCRdb year 2020). Study-wide context: Three men and a couple of women, aged 18 to 49 years, made up the cohort. To estimate repertoire size and how much clonotypes are shared between individuals, the study performed deep sequencing of blood TCR repertoires from roughly five healthy adults. To increase sequencing depth and limit assay-specific biases, TCR repertoire library preparation and sequencing were carried out by different laboratories using diverse techniques. Per donor, leukapheresis produced somewhere between about 0.9 and 10 billion PBMCs. Per donor, three plates each were used for CD4 naive and CD4 memory, two for CD8 naive, and one for CD8 memory.

Remarks on this clone: The antigen it binds to is not known. No per-base quality is available; no much larger clone lies one base away.

Using the deep immunoSEQ assay, TCR CDR3 regions were amplified from genomic DNA by multiplex PCR. Extracted genomic DNA from each cell subset was distributed evenly across all wells of several immunoSEQ 96-well plates, and each plate was treated as a replicate. For sorted subsets, each replicate PCR was loaded with 200 to 250 ng genomic DNA, equivalent to about 30,000 T cell genomes. Purified libraries were measured with a Qubit 3.0 fluorometer, size-checked on a Bioanalyzer 2100, and measured again with the KAPA Library Quantification kit. A separate single-read 150-cycle Illumina NextSeq 550 flow cell was used to sequence each immunoSEQ 96-well plate. The authors' analysis ran thus. Because only junctional sequences without quality scores were contained in the immunoSEQ output, filtering matching that applied to full-length reads could not be performed. Sequences were annotated with PyIR, a Python wrapper for IgBLAST v1.9, using IMGT germline references to assign V/J genes and CDR3. Reads were removed for weak V/J assignments (E-value above 1e-6), missing CDR3, stop codons, out-of-frame junctions, or ambiguous translated residues. V3J clonotypes were defined by identical inferred V gene, J gene, and CDR3 amino acid sequence. The percentage overlap between two repertoires was calculated by dividing the number of shared unique clonotypes by the size of the smaller repertoire. Repertoire richness was assessed with RTK rarefaction, the Chao1 estimator, and Recon v2.1 estimates of unobserved clonotypes. OLGA was used to compute generation probabilities for all TCRbeta clonotypes that the gDNA method yielded from a few donors. TCRdb retrieved this table from immuneACCESS and kept in-frame rearrangements only. Not all clones are present; in checked studies, unresolved V genes account for under half, and no reason is known for the remainder. Clone size and V and J calls were adopted from that table, with D and trimming inferred from the DNA. The sample table holds about 2.4 million clones, of which roughly 93% were seen once. The ten largest clones represent approximately 0.35% of the sample.

Reading from cysteine to phenylalanine, the CDR3 counts 15 amino acids. CDR3 DNA is the only sequence kept; it has 45 bases, read in frame from the first base. The paper as a whole reports these results and caveats: Incomplete sequencing was indicated by rarefaction of sorted-subset datasets, despite the large sequencing depth. Based on pairwise subsampling, the degree of clonotype sharing among donors was expected to be affected by sequencing depth. Sampling was limited to blood, and TCR repertoires in tissue likely differ from TCR repertoires in blood. Because the study included only a small number of donors, the genetic and exposure-history diversity represented was limited. When a handful of donors were compared, the shared fraction of clonotypes was about 5% for naive CD4, less than 4% for naive CD8, 2.3% for memory CD4, and roughly 0.43% for memory CD8. Estimated clonotype richness was generally larger for naive than for memory subsets. Compared with non-shared clonotypes, clonotypes shared by all four sorted-subset donors had higher generation probabilities.

The donors were healthy, HIV-negative adults who had no recently reported acute infections or vaccinations. All donors were Caucasian adults living in Nashville, Tennessee, USA. CD4+ T cells were enriched through magnetic negative selection, after which naive cells were positively selected on CD45RA and the remaining negative fraction served as the memory subset. Blood was collected by leukapheresis, and PBMCs were isolated by Ficoll-Histopaque density gradient centrifugation and then cryopreserved in liquid nitrogen vapor phase. Analytical flow cytometry was used to check the purity and quantity of each magnetically sorted T cell population. Genomic DNA was isolated from every sorted fraction and measured by UV absorbance on a Nanodrop 2000c.

The clonotype comes from a man aged 18 to 30 in good health. Some clones in this sample may be carry-over from other donors' samples. The rearrangement combines TRBV21-1 with TRBJ2-7. TRBV21-1 is a recognized pseudogene. Sequenced input: naive CD4+ T cells from PBMCs. Sample cell subset or site, as interpreted from the label and publication: CD45RA+ positively selected. CDR3 sequence: CASSTALGGPTQQYF. The DNA sequence reads TGTGCCAGCAGCACCGCCCTAGGGGGGCCTACACAGCAGTACTTC.